A single T cell receptor beta chain is shown here with its context. These data come from a study of blood T cell repertoires in COVID-19. Background on the study: Donors in the United States, Italy and Spain gave samples during acute or convalescent COVID-19. Nucleic acid was either cDNA or gDNA, and it came from T cells, B-cell-depleted T cells, or PBMCs.

In the study's own analysis: Nucleated cell counts were estimated from reference gene primer amplification. Libraries were prepared by immunoSEQ multiplex PCR; TCRdb keeps only in-frame clonotypes and omits some of them. The V and J calls and clone size are taken from that table; D and trimming were inferred from the DNA. Of some 25,000 clones in the sample, roughly 90% were seen once. The receptor was isolated from a human donor in a cohort sampled during active COVID-19. Material: peripheral blood.

CDR3 bases: TGCGCCAGCAGTGGGCCATTGAACTATGGCTACACCTTC. It specifies CASSGPLNYGYTF. The chain carries TRBV10-1 and TRBJ1-2; D is undetermined. V was trimmed by 4 bases and J by 2 bases, leaving 8 bases between them. Germline V gene lookup returns CDR1 WNHNN and CDR2 SYGVQD (reference sequence). This CDR3 contains 13 residues.